This T cell receptor beta chain was captured in a study of blood T cell repertoires in COVID-19. CDR1 and CDR2 (germline): SGDLS, YYNGEE. The CDR3 is made up of 14 amino acids. V lost 0 bases to trimming and J lost 8 bases; unmatched junction nucleotides: 6. Assay used: immunoSEQ multiplex PCR; TCRdb lists only in-frame clones, some missing. The sample lists about 350,000 clones; approximately 84% were seen once. This clonotype was obtained from a woman younger than 45 who had recovered from COVID-19. The sequenced material came from PBMCs or T cells enriched from blood (not recorded which). The chain is built from TRBV9 and TRBJ2-3, with 7 bases fitting TRBD1. In nucleotides, the CDR3 is TGTGCCAGCAGCGTAGAACAGGGGACGGCTACGCAGTATTTT. Translation: CASSVEQGTATQYF. The whole variable domain, filled in from reference TRBV9 and TRBJ2-3, reads DSGVTQTPKHLITATGQRVTLRCSPRSGDLSVYWYQQSLDQGLQFLIQYYNGEERAKGNILERFSAQQFPDLHSELNLSSLELGDSALYFCASSVEQGTATQYFGPGTRLTVL.